These 2 T cell receptor beta chains were sequenced from one sample in a study of shared clonotypes between healthy human individuals. Measured with immunoSEQ multiplex PCR; TCRdb has only the in-frame clones, and not every one. The table lists 400,000 to 550,000 clones, about 80% of them singletons. Input material: PBMCs. The receptor set was obtained from a woman between 40 and 50 years old in good health. Some clones in this sample may be carry-over from other donors' samples.

This clone has a single count. The V call is TRBV30, the J call TRBJ1-2; D not certain. Germline CDR1 is GTSNPN and CDR2 is SVGIG (reference sequence). The CDR3 extends over 15 amino acids. V dropped 1 base and J dropped 0 bases, with 12 bases sitting between them. The DNA for the CDR3 is TGTGCCTGGAGTGACACAGTGAAAGCTAACTATGGCTACACCTTC. Encoded protein: CAWSDTVKANYGYTF.

The chain combines TRBV7-2 with TRBJ2-5, with 15 bases matching TRBD2. The CDR3 spans 16 residues. V was pared by 4 bases and J by 5 bases, with 5 bases of the junction left unmatched. Germline CDR1 is SGHTA and CDR2 is FQGNSA. DNA of the CDR3: TGTGCCAGCAGCTGGGGACTAGCGGGAGGTGTGGAGACCCAGTACTTC. This codes for CASSWGLAGGVETQYF.